This T cell receptor beta chain was captured in a study of identical twins. General study points: Researchers reported excess low generation probability among twin-shared out-of-frame alpha sequences. The conclusions drew on cross-sectional statistical analysis instead of tracking the same donors.

The CDR3 loop spans 13 amino acids. V lost 8 bases to trimming and J lost 6 bases, with 16 bases between them. Germline V lookup: CDR1 MDHEN, CDR2 SYDVKM. Only healthy Caucasians were included as donors. Through template switching, a universal primer site was introduced, and the cDNA contained unique molecular identifiers. TCRdb called the 5' RACE reads again in MiXCR, with one record for every CDR3 protein. The sample contains a few hundred thousand distinct CDR3 sequences, 7.5% to 10% of which appear only once. About this clonotype itself: Its target is unknown.

The data were also submitted as part of a second study, on yellow fever vaccine responses in identical twins.

This receptor was taken from a woman between 18 and 29 years old in good health. The V call is TRBV28, the J call TRBJ1-1, with D perhaps matching TRBD1 (6 bases). Sequencing was performed on PBMCs. The CDR3 sequence is CASYWAGAAEAFF. Written as DNA, the CDR3 is TGTGCCAGCTATTGGGCGGGGGCGGCTGAAGCTTTCTTT. The full variable domain, completed using reference TRBV28 and TRBJ1-1, is DVKVTQSSRYLVKRTGEKVFLECVQDMDHENMFWYRQDPGLGLRLIYFSYDVKMKEKGDIPEGYSVSREKKERFSLILESASTNQTSMYLCASYWAGAAEAFFGQGTRLTVV.